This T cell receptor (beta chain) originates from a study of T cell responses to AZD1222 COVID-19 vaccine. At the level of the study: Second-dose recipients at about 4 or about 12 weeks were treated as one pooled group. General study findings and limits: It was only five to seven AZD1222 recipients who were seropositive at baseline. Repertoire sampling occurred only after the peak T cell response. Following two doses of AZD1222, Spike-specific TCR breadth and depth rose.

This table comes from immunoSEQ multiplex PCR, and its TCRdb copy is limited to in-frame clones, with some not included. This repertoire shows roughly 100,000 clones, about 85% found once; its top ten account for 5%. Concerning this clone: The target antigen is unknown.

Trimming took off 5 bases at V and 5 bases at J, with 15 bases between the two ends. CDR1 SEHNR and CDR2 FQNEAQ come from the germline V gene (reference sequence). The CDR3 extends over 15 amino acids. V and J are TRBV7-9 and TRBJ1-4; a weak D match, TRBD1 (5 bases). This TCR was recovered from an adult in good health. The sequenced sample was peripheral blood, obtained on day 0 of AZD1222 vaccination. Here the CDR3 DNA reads TGTGCCAGCAGCCCTCTGGAGGGGCGCAATGAAAAACTGTTTTTT. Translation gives CASSPLEGRNEKLFF.